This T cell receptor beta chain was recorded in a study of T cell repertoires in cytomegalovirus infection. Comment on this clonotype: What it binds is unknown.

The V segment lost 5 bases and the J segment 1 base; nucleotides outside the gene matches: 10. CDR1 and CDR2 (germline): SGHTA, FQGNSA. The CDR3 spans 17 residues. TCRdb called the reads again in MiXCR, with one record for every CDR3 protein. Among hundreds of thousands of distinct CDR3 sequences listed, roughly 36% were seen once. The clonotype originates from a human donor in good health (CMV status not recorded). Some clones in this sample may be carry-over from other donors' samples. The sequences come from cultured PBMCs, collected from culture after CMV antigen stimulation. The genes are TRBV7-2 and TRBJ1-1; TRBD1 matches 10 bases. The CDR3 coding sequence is TGTGCCAGCAGCACAAGCCAGACAGGGGGCAGGAACACTGAAGCTTTCTTT. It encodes CASSTSQTGGRNTEAFF.